The 27 T cell receptor beta chains in this list originate from one sample, sequenced in a study of shared clonotypes between healthy human individuals (dated by TCRdb to about 2020). CD8 naive samples consisted of CD45RO-negative cells that were positively selected for CCR7, yielding a CD45RA+CCR7+ population without TemRA cells. Receptor amplification or capture employed the immunoSEQ multiplex PCR assay. TCRdb took this table from immuneACCESS and kept in-frame rearrangements with V and J called. Such tables lack part of the clones; where checked against another copy, unresolved V genes explain under half of the gap, and the rest is unexplained. In all, the sample holds roughly 2,000,000 clones, and about 93% of those were seen once. The ten largest clones take up more than 1.5% of the sample. Material for sequencing was naive CD8+ T cells from PBMCs. The cell subset or site tag for this specimen amounts to: CD45RA+CCR7+. These receptors originate from a man aged 18 to 29 in good health. Some clones in this sample may be carry-over from other donors' samples.

The table lists this clone with a few counts. This chain joins TRBV27 and TRBJ2-2; TRBD1 aligns across 9 bases. CDR1 is MNHEY, CDR2 SMNVEV, per germline (reference sequence). The CDR3 contains 14 residues. After removal of 7 bases from V and 1 base from J, the junction contained 1 base not matched to a gene. The CDR3 region has the DNA TGTGCCAGCATGACAGGGGGGAACACCGGGGAGCTGTTTTTT. Residues: CASMTGGNTGELFF.

Regarding this clone: The sample holds other DNA sequences that translate to the same CDR3. The chain has TRBV27 and TRBJ1-1; 8 nucleotides line up with TRBD1. Per germline, CDR1 MNHEY and CDR2 SMNVEV (reference sequence). The length of the CDR3 is 14 residues. Trimming took 3 bases from V and 3 from J; bases not matched to a gene: 3. The DNA of the CDR3 is TGTGCCAGCAGTTTGCAGGGGGCGGACACTGAAGCTTTCTTT. Translating it yields CASSLQGADTEAFF.

This chain joins TRBV6-5 and TRBJ1-1; 8 bases agree with TRBD1. The trim removed 5 bases at V and 4 bases at J, leaving 9 bases unmatched. In germline, CDR1 is MNHEY, CDR2 SVGAGI. The CDR3 consists of 15 residues. CDR3 amino acids: CASSPGQGGSTEAFF. As DNA, the CDR3 is TGTGCCAGCAGTCCAGGACAGGGAGGGAGCACTGAAGCTTTCTTT.

In its sample, this clone was seen once. J is TRBJ1-2 and V is TRBV19, with D possibly matching TRBD1 (6 bases). This CDR3 has 14 residues. The ends were cut back, 0 bases at V and 4 bases at J, with 9 bases in the middle. Germline V gene sequence: CDR1 LNHDA, CDR2 SQIVND (reference sequence). In nucleotides, the CDR3 is TGTGCCAGTAGTATAGATACAGGGACCTATGGCTACACCTTC. Protein product: CASSIDTGTYGYTF.

This clone was detected once. The chain joins TRBV4-1 to TRBJ1-2, with D perhaps matching TRBD1 (5 bases). V was pared by 5 bases and J by 2 bases, with 12 bases between. Germline assignment: CDR1 MGHRA and CDR2 YSYEKL. This CDR3 is 14 amino acids long. CDR3 residues: CASSESRGNYGYTF. The CDR3 DNA sequence: TGCGCCAGCAGCGAAAGTAGGGGAAACTATGGCTACACCTTC.

V and J are TRBV7-3 and TRBJ2-2; D remains unclear. With 4 bases removed from V and 2 bases from J, the gap between germline ends came to 11 bases. Germline assignment: CDR1 SGHTA and CDR2 FQGTGA. The CDR3 has 15 amino acids. CDR3 nucleotide sequence: TGTGCCAGCAGCTCTACCCCTATTAACACCGGGGAGCTGTTTTTT. This encodes CASSSTPINTGELFF.

This clone was observed a single time. Additional DNA sequences in this sample encode the identical CDR3. The chain has TRBV9 and TRBJ2-7; TRBD1 matches at 8 bases. V shed 0 bases and J 1 base; nucleotides not matched to a gene: 0. This CDR3 has 14 amino acids. Germline V lookup: CDR1 SGDLS, CDR2 YYNGEE. CDR3 sequence reads: CASSVDRGSYEQYF. DNA for the CDR3: TGTGCCAGCAGCGTAGACAGGGGGTCCTACGAGCAGTACTTC.

The rearrangement links TRBV11-2 to TRBJ2-5; the match to TRBD1 covers 7 bases. CDR1 and CDR2 from the germline V gene are SGHAT and FQNNGV. V was pared by 4 bases and J by 3 bases, with 11 bases of the junction left unmatched. The CDR3 loop spans 16 amino acids. This CDR3 is CASSYRDRGVKETQYF. In nucleotides, the CDR3 is TGTGCCAGCAGCTACCGGGACAGAGGAGTTAAAGAGACCCAGTACTTC.

V gene TRBV7-9 combines with J gene TRBJ1-1; 8 bases match TRBD1. Unmatched junction bases numbered 12, after V lost 5 bases and J lost 7 bases. Germline V gene lookup returns CDR1 SEHNR and CDR2 FQNEAQ (reference sequence). The CDR3 has 15 residues. The CDR3 region is CASSTTGQGADEAFF. DNA for the CDR3: TGTGCCAGCAGCACCACGGGGCAGGGGGCTGATGAAGCTTTCTTT.

J is TRBJ2-7 and V is TRBV29-1; D is uncertain. The germline V gene has CDR1 SQVTM and CDR2 ANQGSEA. CDR3 length: 14 amino acids. V was clipped by 5 bases and J by 3 bases, with 17 bases between them. The CDR3 sequence is CSVLAWGGDYEQYF. CDR3 nucleotides: TGCAGCGTTCTGGCGTGGGGTGGGGACTACGAGCAGTACTTC.

This clone was seen a handful of times. The J gene is TRBJ1-2, the V gene TRBV30; D is unclear. V dropped 3 bases and J dropped 14 bases, with 19 bases sitting between them. The CDR3 is made up of 12 amino acids. Germline V gives CDR1 GTSNPN, CDR2 SVGIG (reference sequence). CDR3 loop: CAWSPKPPGWTF. The CDR3, as DNA: TGTGCCTGGAGCCCCAAGCCCCCCGGGTGGACCTTC.

The chain employs TRBV11-2 and TRBJ1-1; no clear D gene. V was clipped by 1 base and J by 7 bases, with 13 bases between them. The CDR3 extends over 14 amino acids. Per the germline V gene, CDR1 is SGHAT and CDR2 is FQNNGV. The CDR3 DNA reads as TGTGCCAGCAGCTTAGCCATGGCAGGATATGAAGCTTTCTTT. It yields the protein CASSLAMAGYEAFF.

V and J are TRBV27 and TRBJ1-3; 7 nucleotides line up with TRBD1. Trimming took 0 bases from V and 0 from J; bases not matched to a gene: 2. In germline, CDR1 is MNHEY, CDR2 SMNVEV (reference sequence). This CDR3 contains 16 residues. As DNA, the CDR3 is TGTGCCAGCAGTTTATCCCCAGGGGGCTCTGGAAACACCATATATTTT. It translates to CASSLSPGGSGNTIYF.

CDR3 DNA sequence: TGTGCCAGCAGTTACCCCGGCGGGGACAGCGAGCAGTACTTC. This translates into CASSYPGGDSEQYF. The chain has TRBV6-5 and TRBJ2-7; D perhaps matches TRBD1 (7 bases). CDR3 length: 14 amino acids. With 2 bases removed from V and 6 bases from J, the gap between germline ends came to 14 bases. In germline, CDR1 is MNHEY, CDR2 SVGAGI.

For this clone: At the DNA level, this CDR3 is encoded by other sequences in the same sample as well. This chain connects TRBV6-5 to TRBJ2-7; 9 bases map to TRBD2. V lost 3 bases and J lost 3; bases outside the gene matches: 3. CDR1 is MNHEY and CDR2 is SVGAGI in the germline V gene. CDR3 length: 14 amino acids. DNA of the CDR3: TGTGCCAGCAGTTATGGTAGCGGGAGCTACGAGCAGTACTTC. Its protein product is CASSYGSGSYEQYF.

V is TRBV27 and J is TRBJ2-7, with TRBD2 matching over 7 bases. From germline, CDR1 is MNHEY and CDR2 SMNVEV (reference sequence). The CDR3 length is 14 residues. The V and J ends lost 8 bases and 2 bases, in that order; junction bases with no gene match: 9. CDR3 residues: CASRLGGSPYEQYF. DNA of the CDR3: TGTGCCAGCCGATTGGGCGGGAGCCCCTACGAGCAGTACTTC.

The chain has TRBV5-1 and TRBJ2-3; 7 bases are a match to TRBD1. The CDR3 is made up of 16 amino acids. Germline assignment: CDR1 SGHRS and CDR2 YFSETQ. The J segment lost 0 bases and the V segment lost 0 bases, leaving 4 bases of the junction unmatched. The CDR3 region is CASSLDGTESTDTQYF. As DNA, the CDR3 is TGCGCCAGCAGCTTGGATGGGACAGAAAGCACAGATACGCAGTATTTT.

V usage is TRBV28 and J usage is TRBJ2-7; TRBD1 might be the D (6 bases). Germline loops: CDR1 MDHEN, CDR2 SYDVKM. This CDR3 spans 15 amino acids. The V and J ends lost 3 bases and 1 base respectively, with 13 bases between them. This CDR3 is CASSFRDKGSYEQYF. The CDR3 DNA sequence: TGTGCCAGCAGTTTCCGGGACAAGGGATCCTACGAGCAGTACTTC.

This chain joins TRBV10-3 and TRBJ1-5, with no clear D. The germline V gene encodes CDR1 ENHRY and CDR2 SYGVKD. V lost 2 bases and J 3 bases, leaving 5 bases between the germline ends. The CDR3 is 13 residues long. This CDR3 reads CAISEADNQPQHF. The CDR3 coding sequence is TGTGCCATCAGTGAGGCAGACAATCAGCCCCAGCATTTT.

This rearrangement joins TRBV11-2 to TRBJ2-7, with 10 bases matching TRBD2. Trimming took 5 bases from V and 3 from J; bases not matched to a gene: 7. The CDR3 spans 15 residues. From germline, CDR1 is SGHAT and CDR2 FQNNGV. CDR3 bases: TGTGCCAGCAGCGGAAGCGGGAGGGACATCTACGAGCAGTACTTC. It translates to CASSGSGRDIYEQYF. Based on the CDR3 plus reference TRBV11-2 and TRBJ2-7, the full variable domain is EAGVAQSPRYKIIEKRQSVAFWCNPISGHATLYWYQQILGQGPKLLIQFQNNGVVDDSQLPKDRFSAERLKGVDSTLKIQPAKLEDSAVYLCASSGSGRDIYEQYFGPGTRLTVT.

The chain recombines TRBV9 with TRBJ2-7; D might be TRBD2 (6 bases). CDR1 is SGDLS, CDR2 YYNGEE, per germline. CDR3 length equals 14 residues. Trimming removed 0 bases from V and 3 bases from J, with 10 bases in between. CDR3 sequence (DNA): TGTGCCAGCAGCGTAGGGGGACTGTACTACGAGCAGTACTTC. Protein: CASSVGGLYYEQYF.

In DNA form, the CDR3 reads TGTGCCAGCAGCCCTGACAGCGCCTATGGCTACACCTTC. Protein sequence: CASSPDSAYGYTF. The rearrangement uses TRBV6-5 and TRBJ1-2, with D perhaps matching TRBD1 (5 bases). V was shortened by 6 bases and J by 4 bases, with 12 bases between the two germline ends. The germline gives CDR1 MNHEY, CDR2 SVGAGI. The CDR3 loop spans 13 amino acids.

This clone was counted only a few times. V gene TRBV28 combines with J gene TRBJ1-2; D ambiguous. The CDR3 length is 14 residues. Germline loops: CDR1 MDHEN, CDR2 SYDVKM. V shed 6 bases and J shed 5 bases, with 16 bases lying between them. CDR3 region: CASSTPLGHYGYTF. As DNA, the CDR3 is TGTGCCAGCAGCACTCCACTGGGCCATTATGGCTACACCTTC.

The chain links TRBV11-2 to TRBJ2-7; TRBD2 matches at 12 bases. CDR3 length equals 18 residues. The junction had 9 bases not matched to a gene; V was cut back by 1 base and J by 2 bases. Germline-derived CDR1 and CDR2 are SGHAT and FQNNGV. This CDR3 is CASSLGASGRAFAYEQYF. CDR3 bases: TGTGCCAGCAGCTTAGGGGCTAGCGGGAGGGCCTTCGCCTACGAGCAGTACTTC.

The chain has TRBV15 and TRBJ2-1; 8 bases match TRBD2. The CDR3 length is 16 residues. Germline V gene lookup returns CDR1 LNHNV and CDR2 YYDKDF (reference sequence). Losses at the gene ends were 0 bases for V and 4 bases for J; bases not matched to a gene: 5. CDR3 loop: CATSRDSGIIYNEQFF. In DNA form, the CDR3 reads TGTGCCACCAGCAGAGATAGCGGGATTATATACAATGAGCAGTTCTTC.

J is TRBJ2-2 and V is TRBV10-3; TRBD2 matches at 9 bases. V shed 11 bases and J 1 base; nucleotides not matched to a gene: 14. Germline V gene data show CDR1 as ENHRY and CDR2 as SYGVKD. The CDR3 length is 17 residues. In nucleotides, the CDR3 is TGTGCCGCCTGGGGGGTCTTAGCGGGAGAGAACACCGGGGAGCTGTTTTTT. Translated, it gives CAAWGVLAGENTGELFF.

This clone was detected only a few times. V and J are TRBV4-1 and TRBJ1-2; no definite D call. Germline CDR1 reads MGHRA; CDR2 reads YSYEKL. Trimming removed 4 bases from V and 8 bases from J, with 11 bases in between. The CDR3 covers 12 residues. The CDR3 nucleotides are TGCGCCAGCAGCCCCCCCGGACGGGGCTACACCTTC. Translating gives CASSPPGRGYTF.